Presented here are 3 T cell receptor beta chains from one specimen sequenced in a study of Tregs in tolerant kidney transplant recipients. The antigens for these receptors are not known. Using immunoSEQ multiplex PCR, the repertoire was profiled, and TCRdb retains in-frame clones only, with some absent. Among roughly 19,000 clones listed, roughly two thirds were seen once. Material for sequencing was Tregs from blood cultured with allogeneic cells. The receptors here all came from a human donor in good health.

The rearrangement links TRBV23-1 to TRBJ2-4, with 10 bases that match TRBD2. TRBV23-1 is an open reading frame whose function is uncertain. The CDR3 spans 18 residues. J gave up 0 bases and V 0 bases, and 5 bases lay outside the gene matches. The DNA of the CDR3 is TGCGCCAGCAGTCAATCGGAAGGACTAGCGGTAGCCAAAAACATTCAGTACTTC. This gives the protein CASSQSEGLAVAKNIQYF.

This clone was seen a handful of times. V usage is TRBV19 and J usage is TRBJ2-1; 10 bases fit TRBD2. There are 14 residues in the CDR3. V gave up 6 bases and J gave up 9 bases; unmatched junction bases: 8. The germline CDR1 and CDR2 sequences are LNHDA and SQIVND (reference sequence). For the CDR3, the DNA is TGTGCCAGTAGCGGGACTAGCGAGTATCGTGAGCAGTTCTTC. This translates into CASSGTSEYREQFF.

The V call is TRBV5-1, the J call TRBJ1-1, with D hard to call. V was cut by 4 bases and J by 0 bases, with 10 bases left in between. This CDR3 has 14 amino acids. Germline CDR1 and CDR2: SGHRS and YFSETQ. The CDR3 is CASSPLPMNTEAFF. CDR3 nucleotide sequence: TGCGCCAGCAGCCCCCTGCCCATGAACACTGAAGCTTTCTTT.